What follows is one T cell receptor beta chain and its context. There is no known antigen for this receptor. Within one base of it there is no much larger clone, and no base qualities were kept. The collaborating institutions used their own protocols to collect whole blood in K2EDTA tubes. For TCRbeta analysis, collaborators shipped samples in one of three forms: frozen whole blood, isolated PBMCs, or DNA extracted from either of those sample types. The CDR3 holds 14 amino acids from the cysteine to the phenylalanine. Just the 42-base CDR3 DNA is kept, in frame starting at base 1. According to the germline V gene, CDR1 reads WSHSY and CDR2 reads SAAADI. Trimming takes 2 bases from V and 1 base from J, and the germline ends sit 8 bases apart. The entry originates in a study of blood T cell repertoires in COVID-19 (TCRdb year 2020). A note on the overall study: Samples covering the acute and convalescent phases of COVID-19 were provided by collaborators in the United States, Italy and Spain. The material from the prospective study consisted of cDNA or gDNA derived from T cells, B-cell-depleted T cells, or PBMCs. The dataset comprised deeply sampled blood TCRbeta repertoires from subjects exposed to, actively infected with, or recovered from COVID-19. The repertoires were released in a freely available public database meant as a resource for research on the immune response to SARS-CoV-2. The samples were drawn from the first 160 participants of the ongoing ImmuneRACE study and from 1,254 subjects provided by 6 global collaborators. A de-identified subject ID, COVID-19 status, age in years and sex were almost always included in the sample metadata. Where available, HLA class I and class II types were obtained from metadata supplied by the sample provider rather than from assay-based typing.

Study-wide conclusions, independent of this receptor: How much clinical and demographic metadata was included differed by source and by participant, and the metadata was provided uncurated.

The immunoSEQ Assay, a bias-controlled multiplex PCR, was used to amplify TCRbeta CDR3 regions from genomic DNA. The paper's processing steps were these. Within the assay, amplification of reference gene primers was used to estimate how many nucleated cells each sample contained. Sequence reads were collapsed and filtered to measure the absolute abundance of every unique TCRbeta CDR3 rearrangement. Productive Simpson clonality was computed per sample as the square root of Simpson's diversity index over productive rearrangements. The source is immuneACCESS, and TCRdb retained only in-frame sequences with V and J called. Part of the clones is not carried over; for the studies checked, unresolved V genes explain less than half of this, and the remainder is unexplained. Clone size and the V and J calls come from that table; the DNA yielded D and trimming. This sample has about 51,000 clones in its table, and approximately 89% of those were observed once. 2.5% to 3.5% of the sample is in the top ten clones.

The clonotype originates from a man aged 50-60 years with acute or convalescent COVID-19. Sequencing used peripheral blood. Here the chain combines TRBV10-2 and TRBJ1-1; the D gene is not confidently resolved. The CDR3 is CASSEAQPNTEAFF. The nucleotide sequence reads as follows: TGCGCCAGCAGTGAGGCACAACCGAACACTGAAGCTTTCTTT.